These 30 T cell receptor beta chains originate from one sample sequenced in a study of blood T cell repertoires in COVID-19. Produced via immunoSEQ multiplex PCR; TCRdb's table is partial and in-frame only. The sample has roughly 230,000 clones, roughly 89% seen once. Sequences were obtained from peripheral blood. These receptors all stem from a woman between 35 and 50 years old who had recovered from COVID-19.

The gene calls are TRBV15 and TRBJ2-1, with D maybe TRBD1 (5 bases). In germline, CDR1 is LNHNV, CDR2 YYDKDF (reference sequence). The CDR3 has 15 amino acids. Between the trimmed V and J ends, which lost 0 bases and 4 bases, there was a span of 10 bases. The CDR3 DNA sequence: TGTGCCACCAGCAGAGATTGGGGCTCATACAATGAGCAGTTCTTC. As protein: CATSRDWGSYNEQFF.

The chain employs TRBV6-5 and TRBJ1-2; D possibly corresponds to TRBD1 (5 bases). This CDR3 comprises 13 residues. Trimming took off 6 bases at V and 4 bases at J, with 12 bases between the two ends. The germline gives CDR1 MNHEY, CDR2 SVGAGI. The CDR3 sequence is CASRNPGPYGYTF. In nucleotides, the CDR3 is TGTGCCAGCAGGAACCCAGGGCCCTATGGCTACACCTTC.

This rearrangement joins TRBV5-1 to TRBJ1-1; 7 nucleotides line up with TRBD1. The V segment lost 1 base and the J segment 8 bases; nucleotides outside the gene matches: 5. This CDR3 region has 13 residues. Germline V gene data show CDR1 as SGHRS and CDR2 as YFSETQ. The CDR3: CASSLQQGREAFF. Here the CDR3 DNA reads TGCGCCAGCAGCTTGCAACAGGGGAGAGAAGCTTTCTTT.

The rearrangement joins TRBV27 to TRBJ2-5; TRBD1 agrees at 8 bases. This CDR3 has 14 amino acids. V shed 6 bases, J shed 3 bases, and the junction held 6 bases outside the gene matches. CDR1 MNHEY and CDR2 SMNVEV come from the germline V gene (reference sequence). The CDR3 nucleotides are TGTGCCAGCAGCCACCAGGGGGCCGAAGAGACCCAGTACTTC. This gives the protein CASSHQGAEETQYF.

The CDR3 DNA reads TGCGCCAGCAGCGTCCAGGGGGTCGATTCACCCCTCCACTTT. Translation: CASSVQGVDSPLHF. J is TRBJ1-6 and V is TRBV5-1; 7 bases agree with TRBD1. The CDR3 runs to 14 residues. The trim removed 4 bases at V and 8 bases at J, leaving 6 bases unmatched. Germline loops: CDR1 SGHRS, CDR2 YFSETQ.

The V gene is TRBV12-3 or TRBV12-4, the J gene TRBJ2-1; 15 bases are shared with TRBD2. The V and J ends lost 4 bases and 16 bases, in that order; junction bases with no gene match: 5. This CDR3 spans 13 amino acids. The CDR3 here is CASSSGLAGGKFF. CDR3 DNA sequence: TGTGCCAGCAGTTCGGGACTAGCGGGAGGAAAATTCTTC.

The rearrangement joins TRBV5-4 to TRBJ2-1, with 7 bases fitting TRBD1. The CDR3 loop spans 14 amino acids. Germline values: CDR1 SGHNT, CDR2 YYREEE (reference sequence). V lost 7 bases and J lost 2; bases outside the gene matches: 6. The CDR3 nucleotides read TGTGCCAGCTACAGGCAGGGGGCCTACAATGAGCAGTTCTTC. Protein: CASYRQGAYNEQFF.

A single count supports this clone. The J gene is TRBJ1-5, the V gene TRBV2; no clear D. Germline assignment: CDR1 SNHLY and CDR2 FYNNEI. The length of the CDR3 is 14 residues. V dropped 0 bases and J dropped 6 bases, with 9 bases sitting between them. This CDR3 reads CASSEALRGQPQHF. Here the CDR3 DNA reads TGTGCCAGCAGTGAAGCGCTTCGGGGTCAGCCCCAGCATTTT.

The genes are TRBV29-1 and TRBJ1-2, with D perhaps TRBD1 (6 bases). Germline lookup yields CDR1 SQVTM and CDR2 ANQGSEA. This CDR3 is built from 14 residues. Deletions cut 6 bases from V and 4 bases from J, with 18 bases between. The CDR3 DNA reads as TGCAGCGTCGGACAGCTGACGCACTCCTATGGCTACACCTTC. Residues: CSVGQLTHSYGYTF.

As regards this clone: One end of the junction does not line up with germline, which may come from a read error. The chain links TRBV12-3 or TRBV12-4 to TRBJ2-7; 9 positions agree with TRBD1. The CDR3 totals 12 residues. The CDR3: CASRPGGDRVDF. For the CDR3, the DNA is TGTGCCAGCAGACCAGGGGGGGACAGGGTCGACTTC.

The chain links TRBV6-5 to TRBJ2-7, with TRBD2 matching 13 bases. The CDR3 has 14 residues. Trimming at V came to 5 bases and at J to 6 bases, leaving 4 bases not matched to a gene. CDR1 and CDR2 (germline): MNHEY, SVGAGI. This CDR3 is CASSKGLAGFEQYV. Written as DNA, the CDR3 is TGTGCCAGCAGTAAGGGACTAGCGGGATTCGAGCAGTACGTC.

The chain recombines TRBV24-1 with TRBJ2-5; D might be TRBD2 (5 bases). Looked up from germline, CDR1 is KGHDR and CDR2 is SFDVKD. V was shortened by 7 bases and J by 0 bases, with 8 bases between the two germline ends. The CDR3 length is 13 residues. CDR3 sequence: CATRDSYQETQYF. CDR3 coding DNA: TGTGCCACCAGGGACTCTTACCAAGAGACCCAGTACTTC.

The J gene is TRBJ1-1, the V gene TRBV6-6; D is unresolved. The CDR3 extends over 12 amino acids. The V end lost 1 base, the J end lost 3 bases, and 3 bases lay between the germline ends. Germline loops: CDR1 MNHNY, CDR2 SVGAGI (reference sequence). CDR3 bases: TGTGCCAGCAGTTACTTATACACTGAAGCTTTCTTT. It yields the protein CASSYLYTEAFF.

The genes are TRBV5-5 and TRBJ1-2; 10 positions agree with TRBD1. The germline CDR1 and CDR2 sequences are SGHKS and YYEKEE (reference sequence). This CDR3 contains 16 residues. Trimming took 0 bases from V and 3 from J; bases not matched to a gene: 5. The CDR3 DNA reads as TGTGCCAGCAGCTTGGGAGAGGGACAGGGGTACTATGGCTACACCTTC. Encoded protein: CASSLGEGQGYYGYTF.

J is TRBJ2-2 and V is TRBV11-3; 7 nucleotides align to TRBD2. The CDR3 runs to 16 residues. In germline, CDR1 is SGHNT, CDR2 YENEEA. The V gene end was trimmed by 4 bases and the J gene end by 6 bases; junction bases not matched to a gene: 11. The CDR3 region has the DNA TGTGCCAGCAGCTCAGGAGAGGCGGGGGTGTCCGGGGAGCTGTTTTTT. Translation: CASSSGEAGVSGELFF.

V gene TRBV28 combines with J gene TRBJ2-7; 10 bases fit TRBD1. The V and J ends lost 8 bases and 4 bases, in that order; junction bases with no gene match: 8. The CDR3 runs to 14 residues. In germline, CDR1 is MDHEN, CDR2 SYDVKM. CDR3 loop: CASGSGTGVYEQYF. CDR3 coding DNA: TGTGCCAGCGGCTCCGGGACAGGGGTTTACGAGCAGTACTTC. The full variable domain, completed using reference TRBV28 and TRBJ2-7, is DVKVTQSSRYLVKRTGEKVFLECVQDMDHENMFWYRQDPGLGLRLIYFSYDVKMKEKGDIPEGYSVSREKKERFSLILESASTNQTSMYLCASGSGTGVYEQYFGPGTRLTVT.

The chain combines TRBV7-2 with TRBJ1-1, with D unclear. The germline V and J ends were trimmed by 5 bases and 4 bases, with 11 bases remaining between them. There are 13 residues in the CDR3. CDR1 and CDR2 (germline): SGHTA, FQGNSA. The CDR3 here is CASSIDRGTEAFF. The CDR3, as DNA: TGTGCCAGCAGCATAGACCGGGGCACTGAAGCTTTCTTT. The full variable domain, its missing parts supplied by reference TRBV7-2 and TRBJ1-1, is GAGVSQSPSNKVTEKGKDVELRCDPISGHTALYWYRQSLGQGLEFLIYFQGNSAPDKSGLPSDRFSAERTGGSVSTLTIQRTQQEDSAVYLCASSIDRGTEAFFGQGTRLTVV.

This clone was seen just once. CDR3 in DNA: TGTGCCAGCAGCTTAGTGGGAAAGAGCGGGGAGACCCAGTACTTC. The encoded protein is CASSLVGKSGETQYF. The rearrangement uses TRBV7-7 and TRBJ2-5, with D possibly matching TRBD2 (6 bases). This CDR3 is built from 15 residues. Trimming took off 1 base at V and 5 bases at J, with 14 bases between the two ends. Looked up from germline, CDR1 is SSHAT and CDR2 is FNYEAQ (reference sequence).

The V gene is TRBV29-1, the J gene TRBJ2-2, with TRBD1 as a possible D gene (6 bases). Per the germline V gene, CDR1 is SQVTM and CDR2 is ANQGSEA. The CDR3 loop spans 15 amino acids. The ends were cut back, 0 bases at V and 6 bases at J, with 14 bases in the middle. The CDR3 nucleotides are TGCAGCGTTGAAGAGCCCGACAGGTACCCCGGGGAGCTGTTTTTT. Residues: CSVEEPDRYPGELFF.

The sample holds one count of this clone. Written as DNA, the CDR3 is TGTGCCAGCAGTTCCTTTGTTAGAGAGACCCAGTACTTC. It yields the protein CASSSFVRETQYF. The genes are TRBV12-3 or TRBV12-4 and TRBJ2-5; D gene ambiguous. Trimming stripped 4 bases from V and 4 bases from J, with 10 bases between. The CDR3 is 13 residues long.

The CDR3 reads CASKGGITINQPQHF. The CDR3 nucleotides read TGTGCCAGCAAAGGGGGTATTACTATCAATCAGCCCCAGCATTTT. V and J are TRBV28 and TRBJ1-5; D possibly corresponds to TRBD1 (6 bases). Per germline, CDR1 MDHEN and CDR2 SYDVKM. V lost 7 bases, J lost 3 bases, and 16 bases lay in between. The length of the CDR3 is 15 residues.

J is TRBJ2-1 and V is TRBV19, with TRBD1 matching over 7 bases. Trimming cost V 3 bases and J 0 bases; bases outside gene matches: 8. This CDR3 has 17 amino acids. Germline V CDR1 and CDR2: LNHDA, SQIVND (reference sequence). The DNA of the CDR3 is TGTGCCAGTAGTATTATCAAGGGGGCAAACTCCTACAATGAGCAGTTCTTC. Protein: CASSIIKGANSYNEQFF.

V gene TRBV6-2 or TRBV6-3 combines with J gene TRBJ1-3; D remains ambiguous. In germline, CDR1 is MNHEY, CDR2 SVGEGT. Trimming shortened V by 5 bases and J by 2 bases, and 7 bases separated the two germline ends. This CDR3 is 13 amino acids long. CDR3 protein: CASSRQAGNTIYF. DNA of the CDR3: TGTGCCAGCAGTCGCCAGGCTGGAAACACCATATATTTT.

This chain's CDR3 is CASSLAGVYPDEQFF. CDR3 nucleotides: TGTGCCAGCTCCCTAGCGGGAGTCTACCCCGATGAGCAGTTCTTC. The rearrangement uses TRBV9 and TRBJ2-1; 10 bases match TRBD2. Germline lookup yields CDR1 SGDLS and CDR2 YYNGEE. With V trimmed by 7 bases and J by 8 bases, 12 bases remained unmatched. The CDR3 has 15 residues.

This chain uses TRBV10-3 with TRBJ2-1; the match to TRBD2 covers 7 bases. CDR1 ENHRY and CDR2 SYGVKD come from the germline V gene. Trimming took 6 bases from V and 10 from J; bases not matched to a gene: 3. The CDR3 is made up of 11 amino acids. The CDR3 reads CAIRGGEEQFF. CDR3 nucleotide sequence: TGTGCCATCAGGGGGGGGGAAGAGCAGTTCTTC.

This chain connects TRBV24-1 to TRBJ1-1; maybe TRBD1 (6 bases). The germline V gene encodes CDR1 KGHDR and CDR2 SFDVKD. With 2 bases removed from V and 2 bases from J, the gap between germline ends came to 11 bases. The CDR3 spans 15 residues. The CDR3 sequence: CATSDWGGLNTEAFF. The CDR3 coding sequence is TGTGCCACCAGTGATTGGGGGGGGCTAAACACTGAAGCTTTCTTT.

This CDR3 is CASSQPTGTFREQFF. The CDR3, as DNA: TGCGCCAGCAGTCAACCTACAGGGACGTTCAGGGAGCAGTTCTTC. This sequence joins TRBV23-1 and TRBJ2-1, with TRBD1 as a possible D gene (6 bases). TRBV23-1 belongs to the ORF category, with a function that is uncertain. The CDR3 length is 15 residues. Trimming left V 2 bases short and J 10 bases short, with 18 bases between.

This clone has just a few counts. V usage is TRBV7-7 and J usage is TRBJ2-1; no clear D gene. Trimming took 2 bases from V and 2 from J, leaving 13 bases between them. CDR1 is SSHAT and CDR2 is FNYEAQ in the germline V gene (reference sequence). CDR3 length equals 16 residues. The chain's CDR3 is CASSLSPVEPYNEQFF. The CDR3 coding sequence is TGTGCCAGCAGCTTAAGTCCAGTGGAGCCCTACAATGAGCAGTTCTTC.

This clone turned up a few times. This chain links TRBV2 with TRBJ2-1; D perhaps matches TRBD2 (6 bases). The CDR3 consists of 13 residues. V lost 6 bases, J lost 10 bases, and 16 bases lay in between. The germline V gene has CDR1 SNHLY and CDR2 FYNNEI. The CDR3 DNA sequence: TGTGCCAGCAGGGAGGGTAGCCTTGGGGAGCAGTTCTTC. Translated, it gives CASREGSLGEQFF.

The rearrangement links TRBV21-1 to TRBJ2-2; TRBD2 is the table's D call, not checked against the DNA. TRBV21-1 is reported as a pseudogene. The CDR3 loop spans 16 amino acids. The CDR3 region is CARPGLAGGPPGELFF. The CDR3 nucleotides are TGTGCCAGGCCGGGACTAGCGGGAGGGCCCCCCGGGGAGCTGTTTTTT.